One sample yielded the 7 T cell receptor beta chains listed below, sequenced in a study of OX40 agonist ivuxolimab in advanced cancers. The library relied on the immunoSEQ multiplex PCR assay. TCRdb obtained this table from immuneACCESS and retained in-frame rearrangements with V and J assigned. These tables miss some clones; where compared with another copy, unresolved V genes account for less than half of the shortfall, and the remainder is unexplained. This sample is represented by roughly 70,000 clones; approximately 90% of them were singletons. The ten biggest clones cover under 0.65% of the sample. The sequencing here drew on CD4+ or CD8+ T cells sorted from blood, taken in a trial of the OX40 agonist ivuxolimab. Source of these receptors: an adult with an advanced solid tumor such as melanoma, head and neck, liver or kidney cancer.

V and J are TRBV6-5 and TRBJ1-1, with 7 nucleotides matching TRBD1. Germline loops: CDR1 MNHEY, CDR2 SVGAGI. Unmatched junction bases numbered 5, after V lost 6 bases and J lost 7 bases. The CDR3 loop spans 12 amino acids. The CDR3 coding sequence is TGTGCCAGCAGCAGACAGGGAAATGAAGCTTTCTTT. Translation: CASSRQGNEAFF.

The J gene is TRBJ2-1, the V gene TRBV9, with 9 bases aligning to TRBD1. CDR1 is SGDLS and CDR2 is YYNGEE in the germline V gene. This CDR3 comprises 16 residues. V shed 3 bases, J shed 8 bases, and the junction held 12 bases outside the gene matches. The CDR3 DNA sequence: TGTGCCAGCAGCGAATTCGGGACAGGGAATGGGGATGAGCAGTTCTTC. Protein product: CASSEFGTGNGDEQFF.

This chain links TRBV7-2 with TRBJ2-6; D not certain. V lost 5 bases, J lost 1 base, and 9 bases lay in between. The CDR3 has 15 amino acids. CDR1 SGHTA and CDR2 FQGNSA come from the germline V gene. CDR3 bases: TGTGCCAGCAGCGATCGGCGATCTGGGGCCAACGTCCTGACTTTC. It translates to CASSDRRSGANVLTF.

The chain is built from TRBV11-2 and TRBJ2-7; D may be TRBD2 (7 bases). The CDR3 loop spans 15 amino acids. Germline CDR1 reads SGHAT; CDR2 reads FQNNGV. Trimming cost V 0 bases and J 5 bases, with 14 bases left between them. In DNA, the CDR3 is TGTGCCAGCAGCTTAGATAGGGGGGGCAAGGACGAGCAGTACTTC. It yields the protein CASSLDRGGKDEQYF.

This rearrangement joins TRBV19 to TRBJ1-1; D is possibly TRBD1 (5 bases). CDR1 is LNHDA and CDR2 is SQIVND in the germline V gene (reference sequence). Trimming cost V 0 bases and J 5 bases, with 10 bases left between them. The CDR3 loop spans 14 amino acids. The CDR3 protein is CASSIDNGGTEAFF. The CDR3 nucleotides read TGTGCCAGTAGTATAGATAACGGGGGGACTGAAGCTTTCTTT. Looking up the rest from reference TRBV19 and TRBJ1-1 gives the full variable domain: DGGITQSPKYLFRKEGQNVTLSCEQNLNHDAMYWYRQDPGQGLRLIYYSQIVNDFQKGDIAEGYSVSREKKESFPLTVTSAQKNPTAFYLCASSIDNGGTEAFFGQGTRLTVV.

This clone was recorded only once. The rearrangement joins TRBV11-2 to TRBJ1-3, with unresolved D. The CDR3 has 17 amino acids. The V gene's germline CDR1 is SGHAT and CDR2 FQNNGV. Trimming stripped 0 bases from V and 4 bases from J, with 16 bases between. The CDR3 coding sequence is TGTGCCAGCAGCTTAGATGACCGCCGTTATTACGGAAACACCATATATTTT. Encoded protein: CASSLDDRRYYGNTIYF.

This chain uses TRBV9 with TRBJ2-3; TRBD2 matches at 9 bases. CDR3 length: 15 amino acids. Germline loops: CDR1 SGDLS, CDR2 YYNGEE. With 3 bases clipped from V and 3 bases from J, the junction kept 5 bases outside the gene matches. CDR3 sequence (DNA): TGTGCCAGCAGCGAAGGGCTAGCGGGAACAGATACGCAGTATTTT. Its translation: CASSEGLAGTDTQYF.